These 9 T cell receptor beta chains came from one sample sequenced in a study of CD8 T cells in ankylosing spondylitis. TCRdb passed the 5' RACE reads through MiXCR, listing each CDR3 protein once. Of 80,000 to 90,000 distinct CDR3 sequences listed, under 30% are singletons. Sequenced material: blood, either unsorted or a sorted T cell fraction (not recorded which). The receptors originated from a male donor with ankylosing spondylitis or in good health (not recorded which).

The table lists this clonotype with many counts. The rearrangement uses TRBV5-6 and TRBJ1-5; D gene ambiguous. Germline lookup yields CDR1 SGHDT and CDR2 YYEEEE. Between the trimmed V and J ends, which lost 4 bases and 9 bases, there was a span of 5 bases. CDR3 length: 10 residues. The CDR3 region has the DNA TGTGCCAGCAGCCCCCCGCCCCAGCATTTT. It codes for CASSPPPQHF. The variable domain in full, with the rest retrieved from reference TRBV5-6 and TRBJ1-5, is DAGVTQSPTHLIKTRGQQVTLRCSPKSGHDTVSWYQQALGQGPQFIFQYYEEEERQRGNFPDRFSGHQFPNYSSELNVNALLLGDSALYLCASSPPPQHFGDGTRLSIL.

The chain employs TRBV29-1 and TRBJ2-3, with D maybe TRBD2 (5 bases). This CDR3 spans 13 amino acids. V lost 3 bases and J lost 6, with 13 bases in between. Germline CDR1 and CDR2: SQVTM and ANQGSEA. For the CDR3, the DNA is TGCAGCGTTGAGGACCGGGGAGCTGATACGCAGTATTTT. Amino acids: CSVEDRGADTQYF.

Only a few counts were recorded for this clonotype. The chain recombines TRBV9 with TRBJ2-3; 11 nucleotides agree with TRBD2. The CDR3 runs to 16 residues. With V trimmed by 3 bases and J by 2 bases, 5 bases remained unmatched. CDR1 is SGDLS and CDR2 is YYNGEE in the germline V gene. CDR3: CASSELAGVYTDTQYF. The CDR3 DNA reads TGTGCCAGCAGCGAACTAGCGGGGGTTTACACAGATACGCAGTATTTT. The full variable domain, in which reference TRBV9 and TRBJ2-3 provide the parts outside the CDR3, is DSGVTQTPKHLITATGQRVTLRCSPRSGDLSVYWYQQSLDQGLQFLIQYYNGEERAKGNILERFSAQQFPDLHSELNLSSLELGDSALYFCASSELAGVYTDTQYFGPGTRLTVL.

A few counts support this clonotype. V is TRBV2 and J is TRBJ2-2; 7 positions match TRBD2. CDR3 length equals 15 residues. The germline V gene has CDR1 SNHLY and CDR2 FYNNEI. The J segment lost 6 bases and the V segment lost 4 bases, leaving 8 bases of the junction unmatched. CDR3 amino acids: CASSARQGGAGELFF. The CDR3 DNA reads as TGTGCCAGCAGTGCTCGGCAGGGAGGGGCCGGGGAGCTGTTTTTT.

This clonotype was found a few times. The CDR3 DNA is TGTGCCAGCAGCCTTGACAGTGCGAACACTGAAGCTTTCTTT. It yields the protein CASSLDSANTEAFF. This chain joins TRBV7-9 and TRBJ1-1, with D tentatively TRBD1 (5 bases). V was trimmed by 5 bases and J by 1 base, leaving 11 bases between them. Germline V gene sequence: CDR1 SEHNR, CDR2 FQNEAQ (reference sequence). The CDR3 is 14 residues long.

There are a few counts of this clonotype. This chain connects TRBV7-8 to TRBJ2-1, with D possibly matching TRBD2 (6 bases). This CDR3 spans 12 amino acids. Germline V gene data show CDR1 as SGHVS and CDR2 as FQNEAQ. V was cut by 3 bases and J by 11 bases, with 11 bases left in between. CDR3 sequence reads: CASSFFSGKQFF. In DNA form, the CDR3 reads TGTGCCAGCAGCTTTTTTAGCGGAAAGCAGTTCTTC.

This clonotype has only a few counts. The genes are TRBV5-1 and TRBJ1-2; 7 bases are shared with TRBD1. The CDR3 loop spans 14 amino acids. Trimming at V came to 3 bases and at J to 0 bases, leaving 2 bases not matched to a gene. Germline CDR1 and CDR2: SGHRS and YFSETQ. CDR3 DNA: TGCGCCAGCAGCTGGGGACAGTCTAACTATGGCTACACCTTC. Its protein product is CASSWGQSNYGYTF.

CDR3 coding DNA: TGTGCCAGCAGAGGAACCACGGGGGGGCCCGGATTCTTC. Translated, it gives CASRGTTGGPGFF. The gene calls are TRBV6-1 and TRBJ2-1, with 8 bases matching TRBD2. The V gene's germline CDR1 is MNHNS and CDR2 SASEGT. The V and J ends lost 6 bases and 16 bases, in that order; junction bases with no gene match: 14. The CDR3 loop spans 13 amino acids.

This clonotype came up a few times. As DNA, the CDR3 is TGTGCCATCAGTGAAGGTTGGTCCGGGGAGCTGTTTTTT. It codes for CAISEGWSGELFF. The chain combines TRBV10-3 with TRBJ2-2; D unresolved. The V gene lost 3 bases and the J gene lost 6 bases, with 8 bases spanning the gap. The CDR3 consists of 13 residues. Looked up from germline, CDR1 is ENHRY and CDR2 is SYGVKD.